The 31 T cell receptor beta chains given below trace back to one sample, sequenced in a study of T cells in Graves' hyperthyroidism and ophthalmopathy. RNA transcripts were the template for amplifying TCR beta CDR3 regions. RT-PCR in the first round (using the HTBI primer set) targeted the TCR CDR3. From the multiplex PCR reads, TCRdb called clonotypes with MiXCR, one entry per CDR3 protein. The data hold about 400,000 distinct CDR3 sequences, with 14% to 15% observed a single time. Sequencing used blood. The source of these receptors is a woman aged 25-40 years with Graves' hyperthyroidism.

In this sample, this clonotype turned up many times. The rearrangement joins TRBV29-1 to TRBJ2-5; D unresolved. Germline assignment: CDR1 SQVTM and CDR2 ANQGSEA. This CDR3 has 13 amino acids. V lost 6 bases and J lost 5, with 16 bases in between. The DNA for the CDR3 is TGCAGCGTAGAACAGCATTTCGTGGAGACCCAGTACTTC. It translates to CSVEQHFVETQYF. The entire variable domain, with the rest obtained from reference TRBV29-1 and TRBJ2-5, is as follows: SAVISQKPSRDICQRGTSLTIQCQVDSQVTMMFWYRQQPGQSLTLIATANQGSEATYESGFVIDKFPISRPNLTFSTLTVSNMSPEDSSIYLCSVEQHFVETQYFGPGTRLLVL.

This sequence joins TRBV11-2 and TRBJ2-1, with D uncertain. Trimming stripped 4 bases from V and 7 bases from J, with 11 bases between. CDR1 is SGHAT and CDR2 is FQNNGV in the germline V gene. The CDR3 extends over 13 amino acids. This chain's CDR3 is CASSSLGFNEQFF. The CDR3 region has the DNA TGTGCCAGCAGCTCCCTTGGGTTTAATGAGCAGTTCTTC.

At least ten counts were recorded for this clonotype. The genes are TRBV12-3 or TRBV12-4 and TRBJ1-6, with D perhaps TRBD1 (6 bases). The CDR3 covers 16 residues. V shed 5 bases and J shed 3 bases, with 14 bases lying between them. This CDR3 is CASSPSGHIYNSPLHF. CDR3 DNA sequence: TGTGCCAGCAGTCCATCGGGACACATCTATAATTCACCCCTCCACTTT.

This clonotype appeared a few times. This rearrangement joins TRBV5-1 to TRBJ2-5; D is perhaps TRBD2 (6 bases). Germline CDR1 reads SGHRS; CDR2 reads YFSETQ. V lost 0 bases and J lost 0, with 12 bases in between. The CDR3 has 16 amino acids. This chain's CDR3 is CASSLDGSGYQETQYF. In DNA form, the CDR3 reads TGCGCCAGCAGCTTGGACGGGAGTGGGTACCAAGAGACCCAGTACTTC.

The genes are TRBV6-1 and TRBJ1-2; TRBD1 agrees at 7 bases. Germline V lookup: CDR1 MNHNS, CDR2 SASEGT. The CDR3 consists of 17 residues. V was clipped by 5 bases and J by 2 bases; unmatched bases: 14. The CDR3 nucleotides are TGTGCCAGCAGTTATCGCATCACAGGGGTAAAGAACTATGGCTACACCTTC. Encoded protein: CASSYRITGVKNYGYTF.

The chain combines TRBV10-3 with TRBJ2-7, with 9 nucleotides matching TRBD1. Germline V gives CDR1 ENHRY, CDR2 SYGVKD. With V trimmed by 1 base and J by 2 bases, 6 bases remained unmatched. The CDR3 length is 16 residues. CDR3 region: CAISEFNTGGPYEQYF. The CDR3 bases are TGTGCCATCAGTGAGTTTAATACAGGGGGCCCCTACGAGCAGTACTTC.

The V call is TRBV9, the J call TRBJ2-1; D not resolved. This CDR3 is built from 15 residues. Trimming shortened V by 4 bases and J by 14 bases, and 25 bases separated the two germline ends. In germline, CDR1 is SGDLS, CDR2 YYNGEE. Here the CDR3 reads CASSSGERPLEREFF. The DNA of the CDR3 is TGTGCCAGCAGCTCAGGTGAGAGACCCCTTGAACGCGAGTTCTTC. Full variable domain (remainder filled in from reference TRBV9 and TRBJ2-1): DSGVTQTPKHLITATGQRVTLRCSPRSGDLSVYWYQQSLDQGLQFLIQYYNGEERAKGNILERFSAQQFPDLHSELNLSSLELGDSALYFCASSSGERPLEREFFGPGTRLTVL.

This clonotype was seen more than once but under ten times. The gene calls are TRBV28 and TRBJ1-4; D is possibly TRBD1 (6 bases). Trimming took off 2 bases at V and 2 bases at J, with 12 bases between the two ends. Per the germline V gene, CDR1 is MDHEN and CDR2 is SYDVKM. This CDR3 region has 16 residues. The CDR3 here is CASSLAGAPTNEKLFF. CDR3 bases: TGTGCCAGCAGTTTAGCAGGGGCGCCCACTAATGAAAAACTGTTTTTT.

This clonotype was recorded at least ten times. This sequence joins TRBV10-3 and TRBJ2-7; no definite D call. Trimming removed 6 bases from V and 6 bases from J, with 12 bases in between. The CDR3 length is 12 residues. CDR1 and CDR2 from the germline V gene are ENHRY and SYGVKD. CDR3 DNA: TGTGCCATCAGGATCCCGCTGTCCGAGCAGTACTTC. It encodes CAIRIPLSEQYF.

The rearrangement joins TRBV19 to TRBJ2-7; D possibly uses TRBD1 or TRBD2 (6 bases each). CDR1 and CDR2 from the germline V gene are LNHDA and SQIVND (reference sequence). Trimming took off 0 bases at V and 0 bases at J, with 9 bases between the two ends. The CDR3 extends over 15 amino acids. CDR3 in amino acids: CASSIERGASYEQYF. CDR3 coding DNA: TGTGCCAGTAGTATAGAAAGGGGGGCCTCCTACGAGCAGTACTTC.

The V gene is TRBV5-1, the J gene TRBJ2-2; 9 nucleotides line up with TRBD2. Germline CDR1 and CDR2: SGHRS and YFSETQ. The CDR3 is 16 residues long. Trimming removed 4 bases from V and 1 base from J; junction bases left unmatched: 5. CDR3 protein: CASSTSAGGNTGELFF. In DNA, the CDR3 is TGCGCCAGCAGCACCTCAGCGGGAGGGAACACCGGGGAGCTGTTTTTT.

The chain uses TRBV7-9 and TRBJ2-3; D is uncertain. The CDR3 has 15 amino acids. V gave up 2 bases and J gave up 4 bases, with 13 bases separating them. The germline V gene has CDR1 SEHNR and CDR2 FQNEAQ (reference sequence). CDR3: CASSLSGGTADTQYF. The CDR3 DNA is TGTGCCAGCAGCTTATCTGGCGGAACTGCAGATACGCAGTATTTT.

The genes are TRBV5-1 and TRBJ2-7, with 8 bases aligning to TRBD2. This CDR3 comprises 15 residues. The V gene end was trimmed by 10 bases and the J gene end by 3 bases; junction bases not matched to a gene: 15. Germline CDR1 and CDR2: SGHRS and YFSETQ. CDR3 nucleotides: TGCGCCTCCACCCGGGGAGGGAGCGGGAGCTACGAGCAGTACTTC. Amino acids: CASTRGGSGSYEQYF.

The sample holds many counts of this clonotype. The CDR3 region has the DNA TGTGCCAGCTCACCGGACGGATTGAGCAATCAGCCCCAGCATTTT. Its translation is CASSPDGLSNQPQHF. The chain has TRBV18 and TRBJ1-5; D not resolved. V lost 3 bases, J lost 1 base, and 10 bases lay in between. The CDR3 loop spans 15 amino acids. In germline, CDR1 is KGHSH, CDR2 LQKENI.

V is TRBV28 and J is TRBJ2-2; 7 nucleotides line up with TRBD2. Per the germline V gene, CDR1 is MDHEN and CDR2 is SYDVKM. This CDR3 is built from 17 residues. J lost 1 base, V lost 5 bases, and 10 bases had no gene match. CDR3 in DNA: TGTGCCAGCAGTCTAGGGCTCCGCGGGAGGAACACCGGGGAGCTGTTTTTT. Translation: CASSLGLRGRNTGELFF.

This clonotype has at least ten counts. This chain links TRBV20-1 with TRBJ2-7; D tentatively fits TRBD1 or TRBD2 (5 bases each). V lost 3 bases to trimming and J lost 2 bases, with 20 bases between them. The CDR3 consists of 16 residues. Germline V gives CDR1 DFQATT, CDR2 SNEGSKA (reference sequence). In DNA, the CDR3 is TGCAGTGCTAGGGGACCCGGGTTCGACCTCCCCTACGAGCAGTACTTC. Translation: CSARGPGFDLPYEQYF.

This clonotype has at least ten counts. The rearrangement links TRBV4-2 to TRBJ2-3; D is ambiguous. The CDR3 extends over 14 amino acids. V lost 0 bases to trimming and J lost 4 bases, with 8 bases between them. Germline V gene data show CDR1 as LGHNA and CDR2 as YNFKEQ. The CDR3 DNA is TGTGCCAGCAGCCAAGACCCTCGGGCAGATACGCAGTATTTT. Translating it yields CASSQDPRADTQYF.

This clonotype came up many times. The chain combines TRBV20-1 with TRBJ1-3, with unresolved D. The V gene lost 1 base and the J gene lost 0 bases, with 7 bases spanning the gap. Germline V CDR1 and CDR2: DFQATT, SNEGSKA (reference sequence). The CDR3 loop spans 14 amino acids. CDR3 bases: TGCAGTGCTAGAGTCTGGAGCTCTGGAAACACCATATATTTT. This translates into CSARVWSSGNTIYF.

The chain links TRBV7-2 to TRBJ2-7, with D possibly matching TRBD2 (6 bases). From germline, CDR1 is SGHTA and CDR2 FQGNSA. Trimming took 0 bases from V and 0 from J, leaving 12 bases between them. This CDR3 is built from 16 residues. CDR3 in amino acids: CASSLARRGSSYEQYF. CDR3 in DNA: TGTGCCAGCAGCTTAGCCCGGCGGGGCAGCTCCTACGAGCAGTACTTC.

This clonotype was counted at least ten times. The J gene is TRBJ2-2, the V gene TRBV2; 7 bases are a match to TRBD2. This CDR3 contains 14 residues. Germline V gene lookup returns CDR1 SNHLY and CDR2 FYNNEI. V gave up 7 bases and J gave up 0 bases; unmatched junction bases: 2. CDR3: CASKAGANTGELFF. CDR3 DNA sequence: TGTGCCAGCAAGGCGGGAGCGAACACCGGGGAGCTGTTTTTT.

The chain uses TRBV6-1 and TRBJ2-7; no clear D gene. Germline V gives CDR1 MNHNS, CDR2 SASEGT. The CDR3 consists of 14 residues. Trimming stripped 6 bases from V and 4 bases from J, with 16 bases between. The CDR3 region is CASSRLADPYEQYF. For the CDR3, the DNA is TGTGCCAGCAGCAGATTGGCGGACCCTTACGAGCAGTACTTC.

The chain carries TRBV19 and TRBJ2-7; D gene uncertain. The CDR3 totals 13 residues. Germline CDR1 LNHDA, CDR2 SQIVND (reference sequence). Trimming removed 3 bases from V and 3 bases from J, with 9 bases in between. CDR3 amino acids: CASSMQSGYEQYF. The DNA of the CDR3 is TGTGCCAGTAGTATGCAGAGTGGCTACGAGCAGTACTTC.

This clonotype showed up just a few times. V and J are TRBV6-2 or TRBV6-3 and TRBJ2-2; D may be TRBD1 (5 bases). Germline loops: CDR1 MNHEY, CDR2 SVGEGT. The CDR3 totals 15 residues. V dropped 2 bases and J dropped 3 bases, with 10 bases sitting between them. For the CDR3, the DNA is TGTGCCAGCAGTTACGACAGCGTGCACACCGGGGAGCTGTTTTTT. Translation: CASSYDSVHTGELFF.

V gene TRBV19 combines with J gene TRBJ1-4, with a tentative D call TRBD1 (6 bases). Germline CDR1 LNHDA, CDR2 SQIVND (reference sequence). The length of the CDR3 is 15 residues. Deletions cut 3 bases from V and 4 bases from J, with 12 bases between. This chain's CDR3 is CASSMTGQDNEKLFF. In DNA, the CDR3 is TGTGCCAGTAGTATGACGGGACAAGATAATGAAAAACTGTTTTTT.

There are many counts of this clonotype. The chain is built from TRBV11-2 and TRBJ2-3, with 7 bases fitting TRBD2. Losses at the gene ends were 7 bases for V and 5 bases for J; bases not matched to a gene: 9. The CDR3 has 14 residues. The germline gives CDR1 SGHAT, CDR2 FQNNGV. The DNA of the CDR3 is TGTGCCAGCACCCCGGGAGGAGACAGAGATACGCAGTATTTT. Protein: CASTPGGDRDTQYF.

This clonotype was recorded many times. The CDR3 is CASLRYSGTTDTQYF. The CDR3 DNA is TGTGCCAGCCTTCGATATAGCGGGACCACAGATACGCAGTATTTT. The chain joins TRBV27 to TRBJ2-3, with 8 bases fitting TRBD2. The length of the CDR3 is 15 residues. Germline V lookup: CDR1 MNHEY, CDR2 SMNVEV (reference sequence). J lost 2 bases, V lost 8 bases, and 9 bases had no gene match.

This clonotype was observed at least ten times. Here the CDR3 DNA reads TGTGCCACCAGTGATTGGGGGGACACCGGGGAGCTGTTTTTT. As protein: CATSDWGDTGELFF. The chain recombines TRBV24-1 with TRBJ2-2; D possibly corresponds to TRBD2 (6 bases). Trimming left V 2 bases short and J 3 bases short, with 6 bases between. The V gene's germline CDR1 is KGHDR and CDR2 SFDVKD. The CDR3 spans 14 residues.

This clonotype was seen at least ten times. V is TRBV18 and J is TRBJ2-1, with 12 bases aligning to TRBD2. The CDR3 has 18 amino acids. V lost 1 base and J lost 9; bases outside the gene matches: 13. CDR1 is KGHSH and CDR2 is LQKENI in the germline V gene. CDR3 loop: CASSPQVTSGSSGAEQFF. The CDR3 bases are TGTGCCAGCTCACCACAAGTGACTAGCGGGAGTAGTGGGGCTGAGCAGTTCTTC.

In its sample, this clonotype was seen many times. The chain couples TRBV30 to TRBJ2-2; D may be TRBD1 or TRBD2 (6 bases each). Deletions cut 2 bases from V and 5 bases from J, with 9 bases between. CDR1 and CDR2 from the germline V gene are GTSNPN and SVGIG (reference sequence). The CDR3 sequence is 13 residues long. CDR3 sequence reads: CAWSRGVTGELFF. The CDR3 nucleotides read TGTGCCTGGAGTAGGGGGGTAACCGGGGAGCTGTTTTTT.

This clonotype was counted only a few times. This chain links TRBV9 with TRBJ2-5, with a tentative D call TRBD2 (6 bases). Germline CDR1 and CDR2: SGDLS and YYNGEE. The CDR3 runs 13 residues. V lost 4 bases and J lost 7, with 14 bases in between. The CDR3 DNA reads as TGTGCCAGCAGCTCCATTCTGGGGGGGACCCAGTACTTC. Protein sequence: CASSSILGGTQYF.

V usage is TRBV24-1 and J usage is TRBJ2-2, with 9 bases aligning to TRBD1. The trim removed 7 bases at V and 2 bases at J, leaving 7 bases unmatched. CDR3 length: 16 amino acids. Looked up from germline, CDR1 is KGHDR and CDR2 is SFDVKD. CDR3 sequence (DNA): TGTGCCACCAGGGCCGGGACAGGGCTCAACACCGGGGAGCTGTTTTTT. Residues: CATRAGTGLNTGELFF.